The subject of this entry is one TCR beta chain. Reverse transcription of extracted RNA yielded cDNA, which provided the sequencing template. The protocol was immunoSEQ multiplex PCR, while the TCRdb copy is restricted to in-frame clones and leaves out a portion. The sample has some 200,000 clones, around 50% seen once. The sample originates from a study of CD8+ T cells in alopecia areata. The sequence came from a human donor with alopecia areata. The input for sequencing was CD4+ T cells sorted from blood, taken at week 0.

CDR3 residues: CASTGQGNIDEQFF. The CDR3 nucleotides read TGTGCCTCCACGGGACAGGGGAATATCGATGAGCAGTTCTTC. This chain connects TRBV30 to TRBJ2-1, with 10 bases matching TRBD1. Germline lookup yields CDR1 GTSNPN and CDR2 SVGIG (reference sequence). The CDR3 spans 14 residues. Trimming removed 7 bases from V and 8 bases from J; junction bases left unmatched: 11.